Listed here are 31 T cell receptor beta chains from one sample, sequenced in a study of T-cell memory formation after mild COVID-19. Using its own MiXCR run on the 5' RACE reads, TCRdb lists one record per CDR3 protein. The sample carries under 450,000 distinct CDR3 sequences, under 15% recorded once. Sample: PBMCs or a T cell subset sorted from them (not recorded which). Receptors were obtained from a man aged 18 to 29 who had mild COVID-19 (a few samples of this study predate the infection). Cell type and time point are not known.

This clonotype appeared a few times. J is TRBJ2-7 and V is TRBV18, with 8 bases identical to TRBD2. The V and J ends lost 5 bases and 0 bases, in that order; junction bases with no gene match: 9. The CDR3 runs to 16 residues. Germline CDR1 KGHSH, CDR2 LQKENI. CDR3 coding DNA: TGTGCCAGCTCATCGAGCGGGGGCTCGAGCTCCTACGAGCAGTACTTC. Its protein product is CASSSSGGSSSYEQYF.

The chain links TRBV28 to TRBJ2-3, with TRBD2 matching over 10 bases. Unmatched junction bases numbered 8, after V lost 4 bases and J lost 7 bases. The CDR3 sequence is 15 residues long. CDR1 and CDR2 from the germline V gene are MDHEN and SYDVKM. The CDR3 DNA sequence: TGTGCCAGCAGTTCACCCAGCGGGGGGGAATATACGCAGTATTTT. Translation gives CASSSPSGGEYTQYF. Looking up the rest from reference TRBV28 and TRBJ2-3 gives the full variable domain: DVKVTQSSRYLVKRTGEKVFLECVQDMDHENMFWYRQDPGLGLRLIYFSYDVKMKEKGDIPEGYSVSREKKERFSLILESASTNQTSMYLCASSSPSGGEYTQYFGPGTRLTVL.

This clonotype was picked up a small number of times. V is TRBV6-2 or TRBV6-3 and J is TRBJ1-1, with D possibly being TRBD1 (6 bases). Germline lookup yields CDR1 MNHEY and CDR2 SVGEGT. This CDR3 has 14 residues. V was cut by 7 bases and J by 1 base, with 13 bases left in between. CDR3 loop: CASIADRRNTEAFF. The DNA of the CDR3 is TGTGCCAGCATCGCGGACAGACGGAACACTGAAGCTTTCTTT.

This clonotype occurred many times. V gene TRBV7-2 combines with J gene TRBJ2-3; 12 bases are a match to TRBD2. Looked up from germline, CDR1 is SGHTA and CDR2 is FQGNSA. This CDR3 has 14 residues. The ends lost 6 bases at V and 5 bases at J; junction bases unmatched: 3. The CDR3 protein is CASRLLAGGDTQYF. The CDR3 DNA sequence: TGTGCCAGCAGACTACTAGCGGGGGGAGATACGCAGTATTTT.

This clonotype was observed a few times. The genes are TRBV10-3 and TRBJ1-1; the D gene is possibly TRBD1 (5 bases). This CDR3 is 13 amino acids long. V lost 11 bases to trimming and J lost 2 bases, with 15 bases between them. CDR1 and CDR2 from the germline V gene are ENHRY and SYGVKD. The CDR3 sequence is CALRGDLNTEAFF. The CDR3 nucleotides are TGTGCCCTACGGGGGGACCTTAACACTGAAGCTTTCTTT.

Many counts were recorded for this clonotype. The gene calls are TRBV7-2 and TRBJ2-1; 13 bases are shared with TRBD2. J was trimmed by 11 bases and V by 5 bases; bases with no gene match: 6. Germline CDR1 SGHTA, CDR2 FQGNSA. The CDR3 runs to 14 residues. The CDR3 region has the DNA TGTGCCAGCAGCCCGACTAGCGGGGGGCCCAAGCAGTTCTTC. Amino acids: CASSPTSGGPKQFF.

This clonotype was detected ten times or more. The chain couples TRBV5-4 to TRBJ1-1; D is perhaps TRBD1 (5 bases). The V gene lost 4 bases and the J gene lost 5 bases, with 9 bases spanning the gap. CDR1 and CDR2 from the germline V gene are SGHNT and YYREEE (reference sequence). The CDR3 length is 12 residues. The CDR3 spells CASSTGGTEAFF. CDR3 in DNA: TGTGCCAGCAGCACCGGGGGTACTGAAGCTTTCTTT.

J is TRBJ2-1 and V is TRBV9; tentatively, D is TRBD1 (8 bases). The germline gives CDR1 SGDLS, CDR2 YYNGEE. The CDR3 runs 19 residues. Trimming pared 3 bases from V and 4 bases from J, leaving 26 bases between. The CDR3 sequence is CASSGFTGGGLGSYNEQFF. In nucleotides, the CDR3 is TGTGCCAGCAGCGGCTTCACAGGGGGGGGTCTTGGAAGTTACAATGAGCAGTTCTTC.

CDR3 coding DNA: TGCAGCGTTGAAGACCCCCAGGGGGCGGACTATGGCTACACCTTC. Its translation: CSVEDPQGADYGYTF. The chain combines TRBV29-1 with TRBJ1-2, with 8 bases that match TRBD1. V was pared by 0 bases and J by 3 bases, with 6 bases of the junction left unmatched. This CDR3 comprises 15 residues. Germline V gene data show CDR1 as SQVTM and CDR2 as ANQGSEA.

This clonotype was observed a handful of times. In DNA, the CDR3 is TGTGCCAGCAGCGGCGGTGGACAGGGGCGGGAGACCCAGTACTTC. Its protein product is CASSGGGQGRETQYF. This chain joins TRBV7-9 and TRBJ2-5; 9 positions match TRBD1. Trimming removed 5 bases from V and 5 bases from J; junction bases left unmatched: 9. The germline V gene encodes CDR1 SEHNR and CDR2 FQNEAQ (reference sequence). The CDR3 sequence is 15 residues long.

The V gene is TRBV12-3 or TRBV12-4, the J gene TRBJ2-3; TRBD1 or TRBD2 may be the D gene (5 bases each). This CDR3 has 14 residues. V lost 6 bases and J 5 bases, leaving 15 bases between the germline ends. This CDR3 is CASSSPGPVDTQYF. For the CDR3, the DNA is TGTGCCAGCAGCTCACCGGGACCCGTAGATACGCAGTATTTT.

This clonotype was found many times. The V call is TRBV7-2, the J call TRBJ1-3; D is unclear. The V gene's germline CDR1 is SGHTA and CDR2 FQGNSA. The CDR3 is 14 amino acids. V shed 1 base and J shed 2 bases, with 6 bases lying between them. CDR3 nucleotide sequence: TGTGCCAGCAGCTTAGATAGGGCTGGAAACACCATATATTTT. Residues: CASSLDRAGNTIYF.

The rearrangement uses TRBV4-1 and TRBJ1-1; 7 nucleotides agree with TRBD1. The V gene's germline CDR1 is MGHRA and CDR2 YSYEKL. This CDR3 spans 15 amino acids. V shed 0 bases, J shed 7 bases, and the junction held 8 bases outside the gene matches. Here the CDR3 reads CASSQDYRGFGEAFF. CDR3 DNA: TGCGCCAGCAGCCAAGATTACAGGGGATTTGGTGAAGCTTTCTTT.

The chain employs TRBV7-3 and TRBJ2-1; 9 positions agree with TRBD2. Germline CDR1 SGHTA, CDR2 FQGTGA. The V segment lost 2 bases and the J segment 9 bases; nucleotides outside the gene matches: 8. The CDR3 length is 15 residues. This CDR3 reads CASSLVAGGLSEQFF. CDR3 in DNA: TGTGCCAGCAGCTTAGTTGCGGGGGGGCTAAGTGAGCAGTTCTTC.

The rearrangement links TRBV7-2 to TRBJ2-7; D could derive from TRBD1 or TRBD2 (5 bases each). The CDR3 sequence is 14 residues long. Germline V gives CDR1 SGHTA, CDR2 FQGNSA. Deletions cut 1 base from V and 4 bases from J, with 11 bases between. CDR3 sequence: CASSLGGTQYEQYF. For the CDR3, the DNA is TGTGCCAGCAGCTTAGGGGGGACCCAATACGAGCAGTACTTC.

This clonotype has more than one count but fewer than ten. The chain has TRBV7-2 and TRBJ2-5; TRBD1 matches at 9 bases. The germline gives CDR1 SGHTA, CDR2 FQGNSA. The CDR3 loop spans 14 amino acids. The trim removed 5 bases at V and 6 bases at J, leaving 7 bases unmatched. CDR3 sequence reads: CASSLDRGWKTQYF. The DNA for the CDR3 is TGTGCCAGCAGCCTGGACAGGGGATGGAAGACCCAGTACTTC.

V and J are TRBV20-1 and TRBJ2-7; possibly TRBD2 for D (7 bases). Germline lookup yields CDR1 DFQATT and CDR2 SNEGSKA (reference sequence). There are 13 residues in the CDR3. The CDR3 here is CSAPRGGSYEQYF. CDR3 in DNA: TGCAGCGCTCCCAGGGGAGGGTCCTACGAGCAGTACTTC.

The gene calls are TRBV10-3 and TRBJ2-5; D may be TRBD1 or TRBD2 (5 bases each). The CDR3 is made up of 15 amino acids. Germline loops: CDR1 ENHRY, CDR2 SYGVKD. Trimming took off 3 bases at V and 4 bases at J, with 15 bases between the two ends. The chain's CDR3 is CAISEGGGFGETQYF. The DNA of the CDR3 is TGTGCCATCAGTGAAGGTGGGGGATTCGGAGAGACCCAGTACTTC.

In its sample, this clonotype was seen a few times. The rearrangement links TRBV4-1 to TRBJ2-1; D may correspond to TRBD1 or TRBD2 (5 bases each). Trimming removed 4 bases from V and 8 bases from J, with 12 bases in between. The germline V gene encodes CDR1 MGHRA and CDR2 YSYEKL. The CDR3 contains 13 residues. The CDR3 sequence is CASSPSMGDEQFF. The DNA of the CDR3 is TGCGCCAGCAGCCCATCGATGGGGGATGAGCAGTTCTTC.

This clonotype was seen more than once but under ten times. This chain links TRBV20-1 with TRBJ1-3; 9 positions match TRBD1. The V gene end was trimmed by 3 bases and the J gene end by 9 bases; junction bases not matched to a gene: 6. From germline, CDR1 is DFQATT and CDR2 SNEGSKA (reference sequence). There are 13 residues in the CDR3. The CDR3 here is CSARGQGDSTIYF. The CDR3 DNA is TGCAGTGCTAGGGGACAGGGAGATAGCACCATATATTTT.

The chain links TRBV6-5 to TRBJ1-2, with TRBD1 as a possible D gene (5 bases). There are 17 residues in the CDR3. V gave up 7 bases and J gave up 7 bases, with 28 bases separating them. The germline V gene encodes CDR1 MNHEY and CDR2 SVGAGI. CDR3 in amino acids: CASTEGPAGRGRGGYTF. The CDR3 nucleotides are TGTGCCAGCACCGAAGGGCCCGCAGGAAGGGGAAGAGGTGGCTACACCTTC.

This clonotype was found a few times. This rearrangement joins TRBV5-1 to TRBJ2-1, with D hard to call. CDR3 length: 15 amino acids. CDR1 is SGHRS and CDR2 is YFSETQ in the germline V gene. Trimming left V 4 bases short and J 0 bases short, with 11 bases between. The CDR3 DNA follows: TGCGCCAGCAGCCTCGACGGCATCTCCTACAATGAGCAGTTCTTC. It encodes CASSLDGISYNEQFF.

V and J are TRBV11-2 and TRBJ2-3, with 8 bases lining up with TRBD2. The CDR3 has 12 residues. In germline, CDR1 is SGHAT, CDR2 FQNNGV. J gave up 11 bases and V 6 bases, and 7 bases lay outside the gene matches. The CDR3 DNA reads as TGTGCCAGCAGTATCCGGACTAGCATGCAGTATTTT. Protein sequence: CASSIRTSMQYF. Together with reference TRBV11-2 and TRBJ2-3, the CDR3 gives the full variable domain: EAGVAQSPRYKIIEKRQSVAFWCNPISGHATLYWYQQILGQGPKLLIQFQNNGVVDDSQLPKDRFSAERLKGVDSTLKIQPAKLEDSAVYLCASSIRTSMQYFGPGTRLTVL.

This clonotype was counted many times. The chain carries TRBV4-1 and TRBJ2-1; D is ambiguous. Trimming stripped 4 bases from V and 4 bases from J, with 17 bases between. The germline CDR1 and CDR2 sequences are MGHRA and YSYEKL. There are 16 residues in the CDR3. The CDR3 region has the DNA TGCGCCAGCAGCCCTTTAATCCAGCCGCGGTACAATGAGCAGTTCTTC. Its protein product is CASSPLIQPRYNEQFF.

This clonotype came up a few times. This chain links TRBV7-9 with TRBJ2-3, with no clear D. Trimming pared 6 bases from V and 3 bases from J, leaving 16 bases between. Per the germline V gene, CDR1 is SEHNR and CDR2 is FQNEAQ (reference sequence). CDR3 size: 15 residues. Here the CDR3 reads CASSRTIWETDTQYF. CDR3 nucleotide sequence: TGTGCCAGCAGTCGCACGATTTGGGAAACAGATACGCAGTATTTT.

The V gene is TRBV2, the J gene TRBJ2-5, with D perhaps TRBD2 (6 bases). This CDR3 spans 14 amino acids. From germline, CDR1 is SNHLY and CDR2 FYNNEI. V lost 10 bases to trimming and J lost 2 bases, with 17 bases between them. CDR3 sequence reads: CATGGTARQETQYF. CDR3 DNA sequence: TGTGCCACAGGAGGGACTGCACGGCAAGAGACCCAGTACTTC.

This clonotype appeared a few times. This chain connects TRBV7-9 to TRBJ2-1; TRBD2 matches at 13 bases. CDR1 and CDR2 from the germline V gene are SEHNR and FQNEAQ (reference sequence). The CDR3 is 19 amino acids. V was clipped by 5 bases and J by 0 bases; unmatched bases: 10. The DNA for the CDR3 is TGTGCCAGCAGCCCGGGACTAGCGGGGTCCCTCAGCTCCTACAATGAGCAGTTCTTC. Its protein product is CASSPGLAGSLSSYNEQFF. Variable domain in full (rest from reference TRBV7-9 and TRBJ2-1): DTGVSQNPRHKITKRGQNVTFRCDPISEHNRLYWYRQTLGQGPEFLTYFQNEAQLEKSRLLSDRFSAERPKGSFSTLEIQRTEQGDSAMYLCASSPGLAGSLSSYNEQFFGPGTRLTVL.

The table lists this clonotype with many counts. The chain uses TRBV7-9 and TRBJ2-3; no clear D gene. The CDR3 is 16 residues long. The germline gives CDR1 SEHNR, CDR2 FQNEAQ (reference sequence). V lost 2 bases, J lost 4 bases, and 16 bases lay in between. CDR3 protein: CASSLIGRGAADTQYF. For the CDR3, the DNA is TGTGCCAGCAGCTTAATAGGTCGCGGTGCGGCAGATACGCAGTATTTT.

Only a few counts were recorded for this clonotype. V is TRBV20-1 and J is TRBJ1-5; 8 bases are a match to TRBD1. Germline values: CDR1 DFQATT, CDR2 SNEGSKA (reference sequence). Unmatched junction bases numbered 5, after V lost 3 bases and J lost 4 bases. The CDR3 is 14 amino acids. For the CDR3, the DNA is TGCAGTGCTAGGCCAACAGGGGGAAATCAGCCCCAGCATTTT. Protein: CSARPTGGNQPQHF.

Only a few counts were recorded for this clonotype. J is TRBJ2-7 and V is TRBV9; D unresolved. Per the germline V gene, CDR1 is SGDLS and CDR2 is YYNGEE. V was shortened by 6 bases and J by 8 bases, with 6 bases between the two germline ends. The CDR3 consists of 9 residues. The CDR3 loop is CASKAQQYF. For the CDR3, the DNA is TGTGCCAGCAAAGCTCAGCAGTACTTC.

This clonotype appeared many times. The chain couples TRBV6-5 to TRBJ1-6; D gene unclear. In germline, CDR1 is MNHEY, CDR2 SVGAGI. The CDR3 extends over 16 amino acids. Trimming pared 5 bases from V and 0 bases from J, leaving 11 bases between. The CDR3 reads CASSVQKSSYNSPLHF. DNA of the CDR3: TGTGCCAGCAGTGTACAGAAGAGCTCCTATAATTCACCCCTCCACTTT.